The 13 T cell receptor beta chains listed next were all sequenced from one sample in a study of blood T cell repertoires in COVID-19. Profiling relied on immunoSEQ multiplex PCR, and the TCRdb table lists in-frame clones only, not all of them. Found here are some 220,000 clones, roughly 85% of them singletons; the top ten hold approximately 5.1%. Source material: peripheral blood. The receptors derive from a man aged 50-59 years with COVID-19, enrolled during active disease.

The chain employs TRBV6-5 and TRBJ2-7; 7 nucleotides line up with TRBD1. The CDR3 spans 13 residues. The ends lost 6 bases at V and 5 bases at J; junction bases unmatched: 7. The germline gives CDR1 MNHEY, CDR2 SVGAGI. This CDR3 reads CASRPRQGHEQYF. CDR3 DNA: TGTGCCAGCAGACCTAGACAGGGCCACGAGCAGTACTTC.

The rearrangement links TRBV5-4 to TRBJ2-2; TRBD1 is a possible D gene (6 bases). The CDR3 length is 14 residues. The germline gives CDR1 SGHNT, CDR2 YYREEE (reference sequence). Trimming left V 0 bases short and J 5 bases short, with 8 bases between. CDR3 in amino acids: CASSLEQGTGELFF. CDR3 coding DNA: TGTGCCAGCAGCTTGGAGCAGGGGACCGGGGAGCTGTTTTTT. The full variable domain, in which reference TRBV5-4 and TRBJ2-2 provide the parts outside the CDR3, is ETGVTQSPTHLIKTRGQQVTLRCSSQSGHNTVSWYQQALGQGPQFIFQYYREEENGRGNFPPRFSGLQFPNYSSELNVNALELDDSALYLCASSLEQGTGELFFGEGSRLTVL.

The chain recombines TRBV2 with TRBJ2-1; 10 bases agree with TRBD1. There are 14 residues in the CDR3. Germline V gives CDR1 SNHLY, CDR2 FYNNEI. With 7 bases clipped from V and 6 bases from J, the junction kept 6 bases outside the gene matches. The CDR3 loop is CASTWDRGRNEQFF. In DNA, the CDR3 is TGTGCCAGCACGTGGGACAGGGGCCGCAATGAGCAGTTCTTC.

This chain uses TRBV7-8 with TRBJ2-1, with D possibly matching TRBD2 (6 bases). CDR3 length equals 15 residues. Looked up from germline, CDR1 is SGHVS and CDR2 is FQNEAQ. V dropped 5 bases and J dropped 2 bases, with 13 bases sitting between them. The CDR3 DNA sequence: TGTGCCAGCAGCCCCCGGGACTCAACCTACAATGAGCAGTTCTTC. This gives the protein CASSPRDSTYNEQFF.

This clone has only a few counts. This sequence joins TRBV7-2 and TRBJ1-5, with unresolved D. Trimming removed 0 bases at V and 7 bases at J, with 13 bases between. The CDR3 length is 15 residues. Germline CDR1 reads SGHTA; CDR2 reads FQGNSA. The CDR3 DNA reads as TGTGCCAGCAGCTTAGCGGCAGGCCCCTTGCAGCCCCAGCATTTT. Encoded protein: CASSLAAGPLQPQHF.

The rearrangement joins TRBV28 to TRBJ2-3; 9 nucleotides agree with TRBD2. The CDR3 runs 16 residues. Germline CDR1 and CDR2: MDHEN and SYDVKM. The J segment lost 4 bases and the V segment lost 3 bases, leaving 8 bases of the junction unmatched. CDR3 sequence reads: CASSLASGAGSDTQYF. Here the CDR3 DNA reads TGTGCCAGCAGTTTGGCTAGCGGGGCCGGGTCAGATACGCAGTATTTT.

The genes are TRBV27 and TRBJ2-3; 9 bases are a match to TRBD1. The germline CDR1 and CDR2 sequences are MNHEY and SMNVEV (reference sequence). This CDR3 contains 15 residues. Trimming removed 5 bases from V and 3 bases from J; junction bases left unmatched: 6. In DNA form, the CDR3 reads TGTGCCAGCAGTGGCCCGGGACAGGGAACAGATACGCAGTATTTT. Encoded protein: CASSGPGQGTDTQYF.

The chain recombines TRBV6-6 with TRBJ1-5; 10 bases match TRBD1. This CDR3 has 18 residues. From germline, CDR1 is MNHNY and CDR2 SVGAGI (reference sequence). The V and J ends lost 5 bases and 2 bases, in that order; junction bases with no gene match: 12. CDR3 loop: CASSRQGALGLGNQPQHF. The CDR3 DNA follows: TGTGCCAGCAGTCGACAGGGGGCGTTGGGATTAGGCAATCAGCCCCAGCATTTT.

The chain is built from TRBV6-5 and TRBJ1-4, with D maybe TRBD1 (6 bases). The CDR3 covers 14 residues. Germline CDR1 reads MNHEY; CDR2 reads SVGAGI. V shed 2 bases and J shed 7 bases, with 11 bases lying between them. CDR3 DNA sequence: TGTGCCAGCAGTTACGTGGGGGCCGGTGAAAAACTGTTTTTT. It codes for CASSYVGAGEKLFF.

J is TRBJ1-1 and V is TRBV3-1 (or the pseudogene TRBV3-2), with D perhaps matching TRBD1 (5 bases). The germline CDR1 and CDR2 sequences are LGHDT and YNNKEL (reference sequence). There are 12 residues in the CDR3. V was trimmed by 3 bases and J by 8 bases, leaving 10 bases between them. CDR3 sequence: CASSQSGGEAFF. The CDR3 DNA sequence: TGTGCCAGCAGCCAGAGTGGGGGGGAAGCTTTCTTT.

This clone was detected ten times or more. This chain uses TRBV6-2 or TRBV6-3 with TRBJ1-6, with TRBD1 matching 7 bases. This CDR3 is built from 14 residues. CDR1 and CDR2 (germline): MNHEY, SVGEGT. The V gene end was trimmed by 2 bases and the J gene end by 9 bases; junction bases not matched to a gene: 4. CDR3: CASSYEGASSPLHF. The CDR3 region has the DNA TGTGCCAGCAGTTACGAGGGGGCGAGTTCACCCCTCCACTTT.

The V gene is TRBV5-1, the J gene TRBJ1-3; 7 bases line up with TRBD1. Losses at the gene ends were 4 bases for V and 0 bases for J; bases not matched to a gene: 7. Looked up from germline, CDR1 is SGHRS and CDR2 is YFSETQ. CDR3 length equals 16 residues. CDR3 nucleotide sequence: TGCGCCAGCAGCGCTGGGGACAGCTACTCTGGAAACACCATATATTTT. Translated, it gives CASSAGDSYSGNTIYF.

The chain uses TRBV3-1 (or the pseudogene TRBV3-2) and TRBJ2-3; TRBD2 matches 11 bases. V was clipped by 3 bases and J by 0 bases; unmatched bases: 8. CDR1 is LGHDT and CDR2 is YNNKEL in the germline V gene (reference sequence). CDR3 length: 18 residues. CDR3 residues: CASSHTSSGGRSTDTQYF. DNA for the CDR3: TGTGCCAGCAGCCATACCTCTAGCGGGGGGCGGAGCACAGATACGCAGTATTTT.